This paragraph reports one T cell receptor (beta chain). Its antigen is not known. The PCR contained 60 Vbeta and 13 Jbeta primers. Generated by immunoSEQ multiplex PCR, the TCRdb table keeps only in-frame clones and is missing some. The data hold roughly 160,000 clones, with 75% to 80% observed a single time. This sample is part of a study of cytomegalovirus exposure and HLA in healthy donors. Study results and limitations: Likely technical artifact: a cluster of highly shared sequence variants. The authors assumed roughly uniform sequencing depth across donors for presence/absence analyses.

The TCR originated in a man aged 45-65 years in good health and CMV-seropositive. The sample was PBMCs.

DNA of the CDR3: TGTGCCAGCAGCTCCCGAGAGACCCAGTACTTC. It codes for CASSSRETQYF. The V gene is TRBV5-8, the J gene TRBJ2-5; no definite D call. Trimming removed 3 bases at V and 4 bases at J, with 4 bases between. The CDR3 contains 11 residues. Looked up from germline, CDR1 is SGHTS and CDR2 is YDEGEE.